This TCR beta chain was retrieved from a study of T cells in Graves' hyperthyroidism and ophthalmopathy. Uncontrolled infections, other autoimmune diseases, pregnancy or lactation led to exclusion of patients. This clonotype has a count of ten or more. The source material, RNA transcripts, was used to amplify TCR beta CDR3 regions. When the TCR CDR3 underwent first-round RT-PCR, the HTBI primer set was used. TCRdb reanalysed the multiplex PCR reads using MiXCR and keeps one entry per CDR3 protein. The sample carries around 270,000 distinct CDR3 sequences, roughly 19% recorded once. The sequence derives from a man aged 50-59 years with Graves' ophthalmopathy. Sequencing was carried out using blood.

CDR3 protein: CSAEGPGLARYEQYF. As DNA, the CDR3 is TGCAGTGCTGAGGGTCCGGGACTAGCAAGATACGAGCAGTACTTC. The genes are TRBV20-1 and TRBJ2-7; 9 positions match TRBD2. The CDR3 has 15 amino acids. V lost 5 bases to trimming and J lost 4 bases; unmatched junction nucleotides: 12. CDR1 DFQATT and CDR2 SNEGSKA come from the germline V gene (reference sequence).